The next 20 T cell receptor beta chains were all read from a single sample in a study of CD8+ T cells in alopecia areata. As the sequencing template, cDNA was produced by extracting RNA and reverse transcribing it. Produced via immunoSEQ multiplex PCR; TCRdb's table is partial and in-frame only. The repertoire includes around 120,000 clones, 35% to 40% of them detected once, and roughly 3.3% sits in the top ten. Sample: CD4+ T cells sorted from blood. The receptors here all came from a human donor with alopecia areata.

The CDR3 coding sequence is TGTGCCAGCTCACCACTCGAGCTCCCAGCGACCCAGTACTTC. Its protein product is CASSPLELPATQYF. The genes are TRBV18 and TRBJ2-5; D is uncertain. CDR1 and CDR2 from the germline V gene are KGHSH and LQKENI. V was cut by 1 base and J by 7 bases, with 13 bases left in between. The CDR3 totals 14 residues.

The rearrangement uses TRBV29-1 and TRBJ1-1, with D perhaps TRBD1 (5 bases). The CDR3 covers 14 residues. Germline V gene sequence: CDR1 SQVTM, CDR2 ANQGSEA. The V gene lost 5 bases and the J gene lost 0 bases, with 13 bases spanning the gap. Here the CDR3 reads CSVKGTDLNTEAFF. Here the CDR3 DNA reads TGCAGCGTTAAGGGGACGGACTTGAACACTGAAGCTTTCTTT.

CDR3 sequence reads: CATQGRTDTQYF. Written as DNA, the CDR3 is TGTGCCACCCAGGGTCGCACAGATACGCAGTATTTT. The J gene is TRBJ2-3, the V gene TRBV28; D may be TRBD1 (5 bases). V was shortened by 10 bases and J by 1 base, with 9 bases between the two germline ends. The CDR3 covers 12 residues. Germline-derived CDR1 and CDR2 are MDHEN and SYDVKM.

The V call is TRBV10-3, the J call TRBJ2-7; D call uncertain. CDR1 is ENHRY and CDR2 is SYGVKD in the germline V gene. Trimming pared 2 bases from V and 4 bases from J, leaving 6 bases between. This CDR3 is built from 12 residues. The CDR3 loop is CAISERSYEQYF. The CDR3, as DNA: TGTGCCATCAGTGAGCGCTCTTACGAGCAGTACTTC.

This clone was recorded once. The gene calls are TRBV23-1 and TRBJ2-5, with 12 bases identical to TRBD2. TRBV23-1 is reported as an ORF; its role is uncertain. CDR3 length: 16 residues. In nucleotides, the CDR3 is TGCGACCACCTCTCAAACTGGACTAGCGGGGAAGAGACCCAGTACTTC. It yields the protein CDHLSNWTSGEETQYF.

The table lists this clone with a few counts. V usage is TRBV7-2 and J usage is TRBJ1-2; D gene unclear. The germline V gene has CDR1 SGHTA and CDR2 FQGNSA. CDR3 length: 15 residues. Trimming took off 5 bases at V and 4 bases at J, with 17 bases between the two ends. CDR3 nucleotide sequence: TGTGCCAGCAGCCGATACACCGGAGAGGCCTATGGCTACACCTTC. It is translated as CASSRYTGEAYGYTF.

This chain uses TRBV28 with TRBJ1-2; D call uncertain. The CDR3 runs to 11 residues. In germline, CDR1 is MDHEN, CDR2 SYDVKM. The V end was cut by 3 bases, the J end by 8 bases, with 7 bases between. The CDR3 sequence is CASSFISGYTF. CDR3 sequence (DNA): TGTGCCAGCAGTTTTATTTCGGGCTACACCTTC.

The chain is built from TRBV7-2 and TRBJ2-7, with 7 positions matching TRBD1. Trimming took 0 bases from V and 4 from J; bases not matched to a gene: 6. The CDR3 is made up of 15 amino acids. The germline gives CDR1 SGHTA, CDR2 FQGNSA. CDR3 amino acids: CASSLAKTGPYEQYF. The CDR3 DNA is TGTGCCAGCAGCTTAGCCAAGACAGGGCCATACGAGCAGTACTTC. The full variable domain, in which reference TRBV7-2 and TRBJ2-7 provide the parts outside the CDR3, is GAGVSQSPSNKVTEKGKDVELRCDPISGHTALYWYRQSLGQGLEFLIYFQGNSAPDKSGLPSDRFSAERTGGSVSTLTIQRTQQEDSAVYLCASSLAKTGPYEQYFGPGTRLTVT.

The rearrangement uses TRBV30 and TRBJ2-1; maybe TRBD1 (6 bases). Trimming cost V 4 bases and J 6 bases, with 10 bases left between them. The CDR3 runs to 12 residues. CDR1 and CDR2 from the germline V gene are GTSNPN and SVGIG (reference sequence). This CDR3 reads CAWMSRGNEQFF. In DNA form, the CDR3 reads TGTGCCTGGATGTCCAGGGGCAATGAGCAGTTCTTC.

This clone was seen a handful of times. The chain recombines TRBV30 with TRBJ1-2; maybe TRBD1 (5 bases). Trimming shortened V by 3 bases and J by 8 bases, and 10 bases separated the two germline ends. The CDR3 loop spans 11 amino acids. Per germline, CDR1 GTSNPN and CDR2 SVGIG (reference sequence). The CDR3 DNA reads as TGTGCCTGGAGCAGAGGGGACGGCTACACCTTC. This gives the protein CAWSRGDGYTF. The full variable domain, rest sourced from reference TRBV30 and TRBJ1-2, is SQTIHQWPATLVQPVGSPLSLECTVEGTSNPNLYWYRQAAGRGLQLLFYSVGIGQISSEVPQNLSASRPQDRQFILSSKKLLLSDSGFYLCAWSRGDGYTFGSGTRLTVV.

The J gene is TRBJ2-3, the V gene TRBV19, with 8 bases that match TRBD2. Per the germline V gene, CDR1 is LNHDA and CDR2 is SQIVND (reference sequence). Trimming took 7 bases from V and 0 from J; bases not matched to a gene: 9. CDR3 size: 16 residues. CDR3 in amino acids: CASKDGGTRSTDTQYF. The CDR3, as DNA: TGTGCCAGTAAAGATGGAGGGACTAGGAGCACAGATACGCAGTATTTT. The full variable domain, with the rest looked up from reference TRBV19 and TRBJ2-3, is DGGITQSPKYLFRKEGQNVTLSCEQNLNHDAMYWYRQDPGQGLRLIYYSQIVNDFQKGDIAEGYSVSREKKESFPLTVTSAQKNPTAFYLCASKDGGTRSTDTQYFGPGTRLTVL.

This chain links TRBV23-1 with TRBJ2-7; D unclear. TRBV23-1 is reported as an ORF; its role is uncertain. Trimming removed 8 bases at V and 0 bases at J, with 5 bases between. The length of the CDR3 is 11 residues. The CDR3 protein is CASERSYEQYF. CDR3 DNA: TGCGCCAGCGAGCGCTCCTACGAGCAGTACTTC.

The chain employs TRBV29-1 and TRBJ1-2, with 7 bases aligning to TRBD1. With V trimmed by 4 bases and J by 3 bases, 2 bases remained unmatched. Germline assignment: CDR1 SQVTM and CDR2 ANQGSEA. This CDR3 contains 12 residues. For the CDR3, the DNA is TGCAGCGTTGGTCAGGGGGACTATGGCTACACCTTC. Protein: CSVGQGDYGYTF.

The chain uses TRBV23-1 and TRBJ2-7, with D unresolved. Being an ORF, TRBV23-1 has a function that is uncertain. Trimming pared 4 bases from V and 0 bases from J, leaving 22 bases between. The CDR3 has 18 residues. CDR3 coding DNA: TGCGCCAGCAGTCGCGTCCGTCCTTGCTACCCGTACTCCTACGAGCAGTACTTC. The encoded protein is CASSRVRPCYPYSYEQYF.

This clone has just a few counts. The CDR3 spells CASGQGQGTGEQFF. The DNA for the CDR3 is TGTGCCAGCGGCCAGGGACAAGGGACAGGGGAGCAGTTCTTC. V usage is TRBV6-6 and J usage is TRBJ2-1; TRBD1 matches at 9 bases. This CDR3 has 14 amino acids. Germline lookup yields CDR1 MNHNY and CDR2 SVGAGI (reference sequence). V shed 8 bases, J shed 10 bases, and the junction held 12 bases outside the gene matches.

The rearrangement links TRBV6-5 to TRBJ1-1; 7 bases agree with TRBD1. The CDR3 contains 14 residues. The germline V gene has CDR1 MNHEY and CDR2 SVGAGI. Unmatched junction bases numbered 7, after V lost 5 bases and J lost 4 bases. CDR3 sequence (DNA): TGTGCCAGCAGTCCCAGACAGGGTGCCACTGAAGCTTTCTTT. It specifies CASSPRQGATEAFF.

A few counts support this clone. The CDR3 DNA reads TGTGCCTGGAGCTCCCAGGGGGGCTCCTACAATGAGCAGTTCTTC. Encoded protein: CAWSSQGGSYNEQFF. The V and J genes are TRBV30 and TRBJ2-1; a weak D match, TRBD1 (7 bases). Trimming took 3 bases from V and 0 from J, leaving 12 bases between them. CDR1 and CDR2 (germline): GTSNPN, SVGIG (reference sequence). The CDR3 spans 15 residues.

This clone has just a few counts. The chain joins TRBV19 to TRBJ1-5; D perhaps matches TRBD1 (5 bases). This CDR3 contains 13 residues. Deletions cut 7 bases from V and 7 bases from J, with 14 bases between. Per germline, CDR1 LNHDA and CDR2 SQIVND (reference sequence). CDR3 residues: CASNQQVRQPQHF. In DNA form, the CDR3 reads TGTGCCAGTAACCAACAGGTTCGCCAGCCCCAGCATTTT. The complete variable domain, with remaining parts taken from reference TRBV19 and TRBJ1-5, reads DGGITQSPKYLFRKEGQNVTLSCEQNLNHDAMYWYRQDPGQGLRLIYYSQIVNDFQKGDIAEGYSVSREKKESFPLTVTSAQKNPTAFYLCASNQQVRQPQHFGDGTRLSIL.

This clone was seen a single time. The chain carries TRBV30 and TRBJ1-5, with no clear D. Germline CDR1 and CDR2: GTSNPN and SVGIG (reference sequence). V dropped 3 bases and J dropped 2 bases, with 8 bases sitting between them. CDR3 size: 13 residues. Here the CDR3 reads CAWSWRGNQPQHF. The CDR3 DNA reads TGTGCCTGGAGCTGGAGGGGCAATCAGCCCCAGCATTTT.

This clone has just a few counts. The chain joins TRBV2 to TRBJ1-5; D remains unclear. V lost 3 bases and J lost 9, with 15 bases in between. Germline CDR1 SNHLY, CDR2 FYNNEI. There are 14 residues in the CDR3. CDR3: CASSDDGGGRPQHF. The CDR3 bases are TGTGCCAGCAGTGACGATGGCGGCGGTCGGCCCCAGCATTTT.